The text below deals with one TCR beta chain. CDR3 length: 16 residues. The germline CDR1 and CDR2 sequences are LNHNV and YYDKDF (reference sequence). After removal of 2 bases from V and 1 base from J, the junction contained 5 bases not matched to a gene. Researchers took RNA transcripts and amplified the TCR beta CDR3 regions from them. The study used the HTBI primer set for a first-round RT-PCR of the TCR CDR3. MiXCR, run by TCRdb on the multiplex PCR reads, gives a single entry per CDR3 protein. This sample has under 400,000 distinct CDR3 sequences, with 25% found just once. The sample originates from a study of T cells in Graves' hyperthyroidism and ophthalmopathy.

The rearrangement links TRBV15 to TRBJ2-3, with 8 bases matching TRBD2. The sample comprised blood. The TCR was taken from a man aged 50 or older with Graves' hyperthyroidism. The CDR3 loop is CATSRSSTSGTDTQYF. The CDR3 DNA is TGTGCCACCAGCAGATCCTCGACTAGCGGCACAGATACGCAGTATTTT.